Listed here is a single T cell receptor (beta chain). The antigen is not known. The sample originates from a study of beta chain features in type 1 diabetes. Study-wide results and caveats: Type 1 diabetes patients had fewer VDJ junction insertions and more deletions. Type 1 diabetes patients showed a moderate but significant shortening of TCRB CDR3s in all four CD4+ subsets.

This CDR3 is built from 16 residues. CDR1 SGHTS and CDR2 YDEGEE come from the germline V gene. With 3 bases clipped from V and 6 bases from J, the junction kept 12 bases outside the gene matches. TCRB transcripts that were expressed got sequenced, as all of the isolated RNA had been reverse transcribed. Generated by immunoSEQ multiplex PCR, the TCRdb table keeps only in-frame clones and is missing some. The sample consists of roughly 400,000 clones, around 10% of them appearing once. The sequenced material came from central memory CD4+ T cells from blood. The receptor was isolated from a man aged 25 to 40 with type 1 diabetes. This chain links TRBV5-8 with TRBJ2-1, with 7 bases matching TRBD2. The CDR3 loop reads CASSSQGAGWLNEQFF. CDR3 DNA: TGTGCCAGCAGCTCCCAGGGAGCGGGATGGCTCAATGAGCAGTTCTTC.